Detailed here is one TCR beta chain. The antigen it recognizes is unknown. At one end the junction does not follow the germline gene, possibly because of a read error. Reading the germline V gene gives CDR1 WSHSY and CDR2 SAAADI. The CDR3 goes from the cysteine to the phenylalanine over 17 residues. The DNA shown is the 51-base CDR3, in frame from base 1. This sample is part of a study of Graves' ophthalmopathy and Graves' hyperthyroidism (dated by TCRdb to between 2018 and 2020). For the wider study: Hyperthyroidism was considered stable if no progression to ophthalmopathy occurred within 18 months of follow-up. To tell Graves' ophthalmopathy apart from Graves' hyperthyroidism, and to predict which patients would progress to ophthalmopathy, the study relied on TCR beta repertoire signatures. In total, approximately 130 blood samples were TCR-sequenced: approximately 42 ophthalmopathy, over 70 hyperthyroidism and around 17 hyperthyroidism-to-ophthalmopathy patients. To explore V-J signatures distinguishing ophthalmopathy from hyperthyroidism, a discovery set of about a hundred patients (about 44 ophthalmopathy, 57 stable hyperthyroidism) was enrolled. The independent validation cohort included around 19 hyperthyroidism patients plus 17 patients who later progressed from hyperthyroidism to ophthalmopathy. In roughly 6 hyperthyroidism patients, the T-cell repertoire of thyroid tissue was compared with the T-cell repertoire of blood. After sampling, hyperthyroidism patients received methimazole starting at 30 mg daily, and ophthalmopathy patients received high-dose intravenous methylprednisolone.

The study at large found these results: No statistical method was used to set the sample size in advance, and the investigators knew which group each participant was assigned to. The 13-signature model separated ophthalmopathy from stable hyperthyroidism with 85% to 90% sensitivity and approximately 81% specificity in cross-validation, and 80%/75% in the test set. In validation, the model predicted ophthalmopathy progression with about 64% sensitivity and roughly 72% specificity; 12 predicted patients were CT-confirmed with GO in a median of approximately 6.2 months. Most expanded thyroid clonotypes with frequency above 0.001 were also detected in blood, suggesting blood repertoires may reflect the thyroid immune response.

Hyperthyroidism patients were newly diagnosed, were aged 18 to 65 years, and had a disease duration under 2 months. Patients with other autoimmune diseases, uncontrolled infections, pregnancy or lactation were excluded from the study. Diagnosis relied on clinical symptoms, serum thyroxine, TRAb, thyroid ultrasound and orbital computed tomography. Total RNA was extracted with Trizol reagent and quality-checked on an Agilent 2100 Bioanalyzer. TCR beta CDR3 regions were amplified from RNA transcripts for repertoire sequencing. A first-round RT-PCR used HTBI primers with the Qiagen OneStep RT-PCR kit, followed by a second-round multiplex PCR, size selection and purification. Libraries were sequenced paired-end with 100 bp reads on an Illumina HiSeq2000. Under the source paper's analysis protocol: Reads were processed with SOAPnuke, discarding reads with adapters, uncalled bases, mean Phred below 15, or no exact constant-primer or identifier match. COPE v1.2.5 was used to merge high-quality paired reads. Each unique nucleotide sequence was defined as a clonotype, and clonotypes were aligned to IMGT TRB V, D and J references with MiTCR v1.1. Analysis was restricted to V-J combinations with a frequency above 0.0001, which covered about 99% of repertoires. A TCR clonal expansion and chaos score per V-J combination was defined as the ratio of F50 clonal expansion to chaos observed in the TCRdist matrix. Welch's t-statistics and random forest were used to narrow the features down to about twelve V-J combinations, which were then fed into a naive Bayes classifier. Thyroid-blood repertoire similarity was quantified with the Morisita-Horn index. The public sequencing data were trimmed at Q25 with fastp and processed into clonotypes with MiXCR by TCRdb, which kept only in-frame beta chains. Duplicate CDR3 protein sequences are folded into a single record with the most common DNA and genes. The V and J calls were not made by the authors but by TCRdb's processing. Across this sample there are more than 1,000,000 distinct CDR3 sequences, with around a third seen only once. The ten largest clones add up to 11% of the sample.

The receptor comes from an adult man with Graves' hyperthyroidism. Sequencing was carried out using peripheral blood or thyroid tissue (not recorded which). In this chain, TRBV10-2 is recombined with TRBJ2-2, with 9 bases aligning to TRBD2. CDR3 loop: CACSAPSGTAPTGELFF. The DNA sequence is TGCGCCTGCAGTGCACCTAGCGGGACCGCGCCCACCGGGGAGCTGTTTTTT.